Below, 18 T cell receptor beta chains from the same sample are listed, as sequenced in a study of blood T cell repertoires in COVID-19. Assay used: immunoSEQ multiplex PCR; TCRdb lists only in-frame clones, some missing. The sample lists about 160,000 clones, 80% to 85% seen once, with 9.1% in the top ten. The sample taken for sequencing was peripheral blood. The receptors shown here come from a woman of 80 years or more with active or convalescent COVID-19.

This clone showed up just once. The chain is built from TRBV3-1 (or the pseudogene TRBV3-2) and TRBJ1-1, with a tentative D call TRBD1 (6 bases). With 1 base removed from V and 11 bases from J, the gap between germline ends came to 14 bases. Germline V lookup: CDR1 LGHDT, CDR2 YNNKEL (reference sequence). The CDR3 loop spans 13 amino acids. CDR3: CASSQGGQGHAFF. CDR3 in DNA: TGTGCCAGCAGCCAAGGTGGGCAGGGGCACGCTTTCTTT.

The chain uses TRBV6-2 or TRBV6-3 and TRBJ1-1; D uncertain. Germline loops: CDR1 MNHEY, CDR2 SVGEGT. Trimming pared 6 bases from V and 2 bases from J, leaving 10 bases between. CDR3 length: 13 amino acids. This CDR3 reads CASSLSPNTEAFF. CDR3 in DNA: TGTGCCAGCAGCCTCAGTCCTAACACTGAAGCTTTCTTT.

This clone was counted a few times. The rearrangement joins TRBV2 to TRBJ1-1; D possibly corresponds to TRBD1 (5 bases). Germline loops: CDR1 SNHLY, CDR2 FYNNEI. V was shortened by 7 bases and J by 11 bases, with 20 bases between the two germline ends. The CDR3 extends over 13 amino acids. As DNA, the CDR3 is TGTGCCAGCAACCTAAGGGGAGGACACGGCGCTTTCTTT. Its protein is CASNLRGGHGAFF.

The J gene is TRBJ1-5, the V gene TRBV12-3 or TRBV12-4; D ambiguous. Trimming left V 3 bases short and J 5 bases short, with 8 bases between. The CDR3 extends over 13 amino acids. CDR3 DNA: TGTGCCAGCAGTTTGACTATGTATCAGCCCCAGCATTTT. It encodes CASSLTMYQPQHF.

The CDR3 DNA is TGTGCCAGCTCACCGAGTGTTTGGGCAGGGAATCAGCCCCAGCATTTT. It translates to CASSPSVWAGNQPQHF. V usage is TRBV18 and J usage is TRBJ1-5; possibly TRBD1 for D (5 bases). Germline V gene lookup returns CDR1 KGHSH and CDR2 LQKENI. Deletions cut 3 bases from V and 4 bases from J, with 16 bases between. The CDR3 sequence is 16 residues long.

The chain combines TRBV7-2 with TRBJ2-7; 11 bases map to TRBD2. V gave up 3 bases and J gave up 7 bases; unmatched junction bases: 5. The CDR3 loop spans 14 amino acids. The germline gives CDR1 SGHTA, CDR2 FQGNSA. The CDR3 nucleotides are TGTGCCAGCAGCTTTAGCGGGGGGGGTCGGGAGCAGTACTTC. Its protein is CASSFSGGGREQYF. Full variable domain (rest looked up from reference TRBV7-2 and TRBJ2-7): GAGVSQSPSNKVTEKGKDVELRCDPISGHTALYWYRQSLGQGLEFLIYFQGNSAPDKSGLPSDRFSAERTGGSVSTLTIQRTQQEDSAVYLCASSFSGGGREQYFGPGTRLTVT.

This clone was observed once. V and J are TRBV10-2 and TRBJ1-5; D perhaps matches TRBD1 (5 bases). CDR3 length: 15 residues. V was cut by 5 bases and J by 3 bases, with 14 bases left in between. Germline CDR1 and CDR2: WSHSY and SAAADI. CDR3 nucleotides: TGCGCCAGCAGTCAGGGTGGGCGGAACAATCAGCCCCAGCATTTT. Protein product: CASSQGGRNNQPQHF.

The chain combines TRBV7-2 with TRBJ1-3; D might be TRBD1 (6 bases). CDR1 SGHTA and CDR2 FQGNSA come from the germline V gene. The germline V and J ends were trimmed by 1 base and 0 bases, with 16 bases remaining between them. The CDR3 length is 18 residues. CDR3 sequence: CASSLGLGRGISGNTIYF. The CDR3 DNA reads as TGTGCCAGCAGCTTAGGTCTGGGCAGGGGCATCTCTGGAAACACCATATATTTT.

The rearrangement links TRBV5-1 to TRBJ1-3; D possibly corresponds to TRBD1 (5 bases). V was shortened by 0 bases and J by 4 bases, with 11 bases between the two germline ends. The CDR3 covers 15 residues. Germline CDR1 and CDR2: SGHRS and YFSETQ. The CDR3 here is CASSLDGRVGNTIYF. As DNA, the CDR3 is TGCGCCAGCAGCTTGGACGGCAGGGTGGGAAACACCATATATTTT.

V and J are TRBV19 and TRBJ1-6, with 10 positions matching TRBD1. This CDR3 contains 17 residues. Germline V gene lookup returns CDR1 LNHDA and CDR2 SQIVND (reference sequence). Unmatched junction bases numbered 9, after V lost 6 bases and J lost 4 bases. The CDR3 sequence: CASRPGTGAQYNSPLHF. CDR3 nucleotide sequence: TGTGCCAGTAGACCCGGGACAGGGGCCCAATATAATTCACCCCTCCACTTT.

The chain recombines TRBV5-1 with TRBJ2-3; TRBD1 matches at 11 bases. The CDR3 extends over 16 amino acids. The V gene's germline CDR1 is SGHRS and CDR2 YFSETQ. V dropped 4 bases and J dropped 3; count of bases not matched to a gene: 7. This CDR3 is CASSVGQGASTDTQYF. CDR3 nucleotide sequence: TGCGCCAGCAGCGTCGGACAGGGGGCGTCGACAGATACGCAGTATTTT.

V is TRBV9 and J is TRBJ2-3, with a tentative D call TRBD2 (6 bases). Germline values: CDR1 SGDLS, CDR2 YYNGEE. Trimming pared 1 base from V and 1 base from J, leaving 10 bases between. The CDR3 totals 15 residues. CDR3 sequence: CASSVTGVRTDTQYF. In nucleotides, the CDR3 is TGTGCCAGCAGCGTAACGGGGGTACGCACAGATACGCAGTATTTT.

This chain connects TRBV5-6 to TRBJ1-4; D uncertain. V was trimmed by 2 bases and J by 8 bases, leaving 13 bases between them. CDR1 is SGHDT, CDR2 YYEEEE, per germline. The CDR3 has 14 residues. The CDR3 region is CASSFAGISEKLFF. The CDR3 DNA follows: TGTGCCAGCAGCTTTGCGGGGATTAGCGAAAAACTGTTTTTT.

The chain has TRBV5-4 and TRBJ2-1; 7 bases line up with TRBD2. This CDR3 has 15 residues. Germline V lookup: CDR1 SGHNT, CDR2 YYREEE (reference sequence). Unmatched junction bases numbered 3, after V lost 3 bases and J lost 0 bases. The CDR3 nucleotides are TGTGCCAGCAGCTCCAGCGGGAACTCCTACAATGAGCAGTTCTTC. This translates into CASSSSGNSYNEQFF.

V and J are TRBV10-3 and TRBJ2-2; TRBD1 aligns across 7 bases. V trimming: 8 bases; J trimming: 4 bases; junction bases outside the gene matches: 1. This CDR3 is built from 12 residues. Germline V gives CDR1 ENHRY, CDR2 SYGVKD. DNA of the CDR3: TGTGCCATCGCAGGGGGCACCGGGGAGCTGTTTTTT. Protein: CAIAGGTGELFF.

The rearrangement joins TRBV4-3 to TRBJ2-1; a weak D match, TRBD1 (6 bases). From germline, CDR1 is LGHNA and CDR2 YSLEER. Trimming left V 4 bases short and J 3 bases short, with 13 bases between. CDR3 length equals 15 residues. This CDR3 reads CASSLGADSYNEQFF. Here the CDR3 DNA reads TGCGCCAGCAGCCTAGGAGCGGACAGCTACAATGAGCAGTTCTTC.

This clone was counted between two and nine times. The chain carries TRBV10-1 and TRBJ1-1, with 7 bases identical to TRBD1. The CDR3 extends over 15 amino acids. The ends lost 3 bases at V and 9 bases at J; junction bases unmatched: 13. CDR1 WNHNN and CDR2 SYGVQD come from the germline V gene (reference sequence). The CDR3 region is CASSDPGQPKAKAFF. In DNA form, the CDR3 reads TGCGCCAGCAGTGACCCGGGACAGCCAAAGGCTAAAGCTTTCTTT.

This clone has a handful of counts. The chain carries TRBV7-9 and TRBJ2-3; tentative D call: TRBD1 (5 bases). Germline CDR1 SEHNR, CDR2 FQNEAQ (reference sequence). V was pared by 5 bases and J by 5 bases, with 14 bases between. The CDR3 has 14 amino acids. The CDR3, as DNA: TGTGCCAGCAGCCCTTTCCAGGGTGAAGATACGCAGTATTTT. It encodes CASSPFQGEDTQYF.